Below are 19 T cell receptor beta chains sequenced from a single sample in a study of identical twins. TCRdb reprocessed the 5' RACE reads with MiXCR, giving one entry per CDR3 protein. The sample contains roughly 250,000 distinct CDR3 sequences, roughly an eighth of which appear only once. Sequencing used memory (CD45RO+) T cells sorted from blood. Source of these receptors: a woman aged 18-29 years in good health.

The chain joins TRBV5-1 to TRBJ2-3; D possibly corresponds to TRBD2 (6 bases). The ends were cut back, 7 bases at V and 4 bases at J, with 19 bases in the middle. This CDR3 spans 15 amino acids. CDR1 is SGHRS and CDR2 is YFSETQ in the germline V gene. CDR3 sequence: CASARGGSTSDTQYF. The DNA of the CDR3 is TGCGCCAGCGCTAGAGGAGGGAGTACCTCAGATACGCAGTATTTT.

This chain joins TRBV4-3 and TRBJ2-7, with D maybe TRBD2 (5 bases). Germline assignment: CDR1 LGHNA and CDR2 YSLEER. Trimming cost V 1 base and J 2 bases, with 9 bases left between them. This CDR3 has 14 residues. CDR3 residues: CASSQGLRAYEQYF. The CDR3 nucleotides are TGCGCCAGCAGCCAAGGACTGAGGGCCTACGAGCAGTACTTC.

This clonotype has only a few counts. The chain combines TRBV9 with TRBJ2-7; D might be TRBD1 (6 bases). Trimming took 0 bases from V and 3 from J, leaving 13 bases between them. This CDR3 is 15 amino acids long. The V gene's germline CDR1 is SGDLS and CDR2 YYNGEE. CDR3 residues: CASSVAVGGFYEQYF. CDR3 nucleotide sequence: TGTGCCAGCAGCGTAGCTGTAGGGGGATTCTACGAGCAGTACTTC. The full variable domain, completed using reference TRBV9 and TRBJ2-7, is DSGVTQTPKHLITATGQRVTLRCSPRSGDLSVYWYQQSLDQGLQFLIQYYNGEERAKGNILERFSAQQFPDLHSELNLSSLELGDSALYFCASSVAVGGFYEQYFGPGTRLTVT.

The V gene is TRBV12-3 or TRBV12-4, the J gene TRBJ2-1, with TRBD2 matching 8 bases. The CDR3 extends over 17 amino acids. V lost 6 bases and J lost 6; bases outside the gene matches: 16. CDR3 sequence (DNA): TGTGCCAGCAGCCCTCCCCGGGCTAGCGGGTTCTCCAATGAGCAGTTCTTC. It codes for CASSPPRASGFSNEQFF.

There are a few counts of this clonotype. The V gene is TRBV6-1, the J gene TRBJ2-7; 8 bases are a match to TRBD1. This CDR3 region has 15 residues. CDR1 and CDR2 (germline): MNHNS, SASEGT. With 6 bases clipped from V and 5 bases from J, the junction kept 12 bases outside the gene matches. CDR3 DNA: TGTGCCAGCAGCTCAGGGGGCCAGGGTATCCACGAGCAGTACTTC. This codes for CASSSGGQGIHEQYF.

This sequence joins TRBV12-3 or TRBV12-4 and TRBJ1-5, with D perhaps matching TRBD1 (6 bases). The CDR3 has 16 amino acids. The germline V and J ends were trimmed by 5 bases and 0 bases, with 14 bases remaining between them. CDR3 residues: CASSPGTGISNQPQHF. Here the CDR3 DNA reads TGTGCCAGCAGTCCTGGCACAGGGATTAGCAATCAGCCCCAGCATTTT.

The rearrangement joins TRBV28 to TRBJ2-3; D gene unclear. The CDR3 totals 18 residues. Looked up from germline, CDR1 is MDHEN and CDR2 is SYDVKM. V lost 5 bases and J lost 0, with 21 bases in between. This CDR3 is CASSGSLGQKGSTDTQYF. CDR3 in DNA: TGTGCCAGCAGTGGGTCCTTAGGGCAGAAAGGAAGCACAGATACGCAGTATTTT.

This clonotype was seen many times. V gene TRBV7-2 combines with J gene TRBJ2-7; 10 nucleotides match TRBD2. The germline gives CDR1 SGHTA, CDR2 FQGNSA. J gave up 4 bases and V 0 bases, and 6 bases lay outside the gene matches. The CDR3 length is 16 residues. CDR3 in DNA: TGTGCCAGCAGCTTAGCCCCGGGACTAGCGCGGTACGAGCAGTACTTC. This translates into CASSLAPGLARYEQYF.

The chain joins TRBV6-2 or TRBV6-3 to TRBJ2-4; D remains ambiguous. Germline lookup yields CDR1 MNHEY and CDR2 SVGEGT. This CDR3 region has 14 residues. V was shortened by 7 bases and J by 4 bases, with 14 bases between the two germline ends. The CDR3 protein is CASKDPRLKNIQYF. CDR3 bases: TGTGCCAGCAAAGACCCGAGACTGAAAAACATTCAGTACTTC.

This clonotype came up many times. The gene calls are TRBV12-3 or TRBV12-4 and TRBJ2-5; the D call may be TRBD1 or TRBD2 (5 bases each). The V end was cut by 6 bases, the J end by 4 bases, with 9 bases between. The CDR3 covers 12 residues. In DNA, the CDR3 is TGTGCCAGCAGCGACAGCGGAGAGACCCAGTACTTC. The encoded protein is CASSDSGETQYF.

This clonotype was counted at least ten times. The chain combines TRBV5-1 with TRBJ2-1; 11 bases align to TRBD2. V was clipped by 3 bases and J by 7 bases; unmatched bases: 3. CDR1 is SGHRS, CDR2 YFSETQ, per germline. The CDR3 has 14 amino acids. The CDR3: CASSWGLAANEQFF. The CDR3, as DNA: TGCGCCAGCAGCTGGGGACTAGCGGCAAATGAGCAGTTCTTC.

A few counts support this clonotype. This chain joins TRBV6-5 and TRBJ2-4; D may correspond to TRBD1 or TRBD2 (5 bases each). Trimming left V 6 bases short and J 8 bases short, with 11 bases between. Germline assignment: CDR1 MNHEY and CDR2 SVGAGI. The CDR3 has 12 amino acids. The CDR3: CASRGESDIQYF. CDR3 in DNA: TGTGCCAGCAGGGGGGAGTCGGACATTCAGTACTTC.

This clonotype was seen only a few times. This rearrangement joins TRBV12-5 to TRBJ2-1; D gene uncertain. V lost 0 bases and J lost 9, with 12 bases in between. The length of the CDR3 is 14 residues. Germline V gives CDR1 LGHNT, CDR2 FRNRAP. The CDR3, as DNA: TGTGCTAGTGGTTTGGTACTCTCGGGTGGTGAGCAGTTCTTC. As protein: CASGLVLSGGEQFF.

This chain links TRBV4-3 with TRBJ2-7; 7 nucleotides align to TRBD2. V shed 4 bases, J shed 3 bases, and the junction held 9 bases outside the gene matches. The germline gives CDR1 LGHNA, CDR2 YSLEER. The CDR3 is 15 residues long. CDR3 region: CASSRGAGEGYEQYF. For the CDR3, the DNA is TGCGCCAGCAGCCGCGGGGCGGGAGAGGGCTACGAGCAGTACTTC.

As to this clonotype: A read error may produce the germline difference seen at one junction end. The V gene is TRBV7-8, the J gene TRBJ2-1; D gene unclear. Germline CDR1 reads SGHVS; CDR2 reads FQNEAQ. The length of the CDR3 is 14 residues. CDR3 residues: CASSLEARYNEKFF. CDR3 DNA sequence: TGTGCCAGCAGCTTAGAGGCCCGATACAATGAGAAGTTCTTC.

This clonotype was detected ten times or more. This chain connects TRBV12-3 or TRBV12-4 to TRBJ2-1; TRBD2 matches 13 bases. V shed 5 bases and J 5 bases; nucleotides not matched to a gene: 6. This CDR3 has 16 amino acids. CDR3: CASSAGLAGRHNEQFF. CDR3 nucleotide sequence: TGTGCCAGCAGTGCGGGACTAGCGGGGCGACACAATGAGCAGTTCTTC.

The V call is TRBV19, the J call TRBJ2-7; the match to TRBD1 covers 8 bases. V lost 6 bases and J lost 0; bases outside the gene matches: 7. This CDR3 is built from 15 residues. Germline V gene sequence: CDR1 LNHDA, CDR2 SQIVND (reference sequence). The chain's CDR3 is CASSHDRGPSYEQYF. For the CDR3, the DNA is TGTGCCAGTAGCCATGACAGGGGACCCTCCTACGAGCAGTACTTC.

This chain connects TRBV20-1 to TRBJ1-5; D not certain. V was cut by 3 bases and J by 5 bases, with 11 bases left in between. This CDR3 has 13 amino acids. From germline, CDR1 is DFQATT and CDR2 SNEGSKA (reference sequence). CDR3 bases: TGCAGTGCTAGGGAGCAGCCCCATCAGCCCCAGCATTTT. Protein sequence: CSAREQPHQPQHF.

The chain has TRBV20-1 and TRBJ2-5; the match to TRBD2 covers 7 bases. V lost 3 bases, J lost 2 bases, and 6 bases stayed unmatched. Per germline, CDR1 DFQATT and CDR2 SNEGSKA (reference sequence). The CDR3 has 14 residues. The CDR3 loop reads CSASTGTIQETQYF. The CDR3 bases are TGCAGTGCTAGCACCGGGACTATTCAAGAGACCCAGTACTTC.